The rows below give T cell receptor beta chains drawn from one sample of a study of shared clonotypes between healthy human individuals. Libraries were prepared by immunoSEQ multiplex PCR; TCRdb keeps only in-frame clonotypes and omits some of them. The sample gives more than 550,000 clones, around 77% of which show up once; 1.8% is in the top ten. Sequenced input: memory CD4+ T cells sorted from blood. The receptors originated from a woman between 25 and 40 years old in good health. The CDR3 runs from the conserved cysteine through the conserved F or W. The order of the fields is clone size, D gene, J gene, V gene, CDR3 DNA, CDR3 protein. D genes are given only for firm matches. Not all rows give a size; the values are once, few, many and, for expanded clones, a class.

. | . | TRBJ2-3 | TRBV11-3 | TGTGCCAGCAGCTTGCGGTCGGGGGCAGATACGCAGTATTTT | CASSLRSGADTQYF
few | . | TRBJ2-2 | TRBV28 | TGTGCCAGCGGTACGGCGGGGCGGAACACCGGGGAGCTGTTTTTT | CASGTAGRNTGELFF
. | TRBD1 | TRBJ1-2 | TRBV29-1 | TGCAGCGTTGAAGTATCAACCGGGACAGGTCTTCGGGGCTACACCTTC | CSVEVSTGTGLRGYTF
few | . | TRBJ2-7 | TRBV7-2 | TGTGCCAGCAGCCAGATGGGGAGCGGTGACGAGCAGTACTTC | CASSQMGSGDEQYF
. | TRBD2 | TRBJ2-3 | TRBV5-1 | TGCGCCAGCAGCTTGGGGAATACGCTAGCGGGCAACACAGATACGCAGTATTTT | CASSLGNTLAGNTDTQYF
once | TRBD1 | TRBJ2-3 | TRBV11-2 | TGTGCCAGCAGCCAGACGACAGGGCCAGATACGCAGTATTTT | CASSQTTGPDTQYF
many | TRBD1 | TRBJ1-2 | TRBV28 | TGTGCCAGCAGTTCCGGGACAGGGGCTGTCTATGGCTACACCTTC | CASSSGTGAVYGYTF
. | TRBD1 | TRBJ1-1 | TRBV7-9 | TGTGCCAGCAGTCCAACAGGGGGCGGAACTGAAGCTTTCTTT | CASSPTGGGTEAFF
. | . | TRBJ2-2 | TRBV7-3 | TGTGCCAGCAGCTTCCAGGGAAGCCCCAGGGCCGGGGAGCTGTTTTTT | CASSFQGSPRAGELFF
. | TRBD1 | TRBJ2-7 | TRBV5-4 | TGTGCCAGCAGCTCGGGACAGCTGAGCTCCTACGAGCAGTACTTC | CASSSGQLSSYEQYF
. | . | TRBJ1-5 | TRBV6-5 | TGTGCCAGCAGCCCGGAGCTTTATAGCAATCAGCCCCAGCATTTT | CASSPELYSNQPQHF